The following is a T cell receptor beta chain sequence with its context. Its cognate antigen is unknown. This sample was taken from a study of T cell responses to AZD1222 COVID-19 vaccine. General observations from the study: There were repertoire samples only from the period after the peak T cell response. With two AZD1222 doses given, Spike-specific TCR breadth and depth both rose. A reported finding is that nearly half of spike-specific TCRs target unmutated variant regions. Along spike, vaccine-associated CD4 TCRs were found throughout, with dominance at 160-218 and 743-854.

CDR3 size: 15 residues. The germline V gene encodes CDR1 MNHEY and CDR2 SVGEGT. Trimming stripped 6 bases from V and 0 bases from J, with 12 bases between. Produced via immunoSEQ multiplex PCR; TCRdb's table is partial and in-frame only. The table records 80,000 or so clones, 70% to 90% of them present only once. The clonotype comes from an adult in good health. The chain links TRBV6-2 or TRBV6-3 to TRBJ1-3, with D possibly matching TRBD1 (5 bases). Material: peripheral blood, obtained on day 0 of AZD1222 vaccination. For the CDR3, the DNA is TGTGCCAGCAGCCTGGGACGGTTCTCTGGAAACACCATATATTTT. This encodes CASSLGRFSGNTIYF.